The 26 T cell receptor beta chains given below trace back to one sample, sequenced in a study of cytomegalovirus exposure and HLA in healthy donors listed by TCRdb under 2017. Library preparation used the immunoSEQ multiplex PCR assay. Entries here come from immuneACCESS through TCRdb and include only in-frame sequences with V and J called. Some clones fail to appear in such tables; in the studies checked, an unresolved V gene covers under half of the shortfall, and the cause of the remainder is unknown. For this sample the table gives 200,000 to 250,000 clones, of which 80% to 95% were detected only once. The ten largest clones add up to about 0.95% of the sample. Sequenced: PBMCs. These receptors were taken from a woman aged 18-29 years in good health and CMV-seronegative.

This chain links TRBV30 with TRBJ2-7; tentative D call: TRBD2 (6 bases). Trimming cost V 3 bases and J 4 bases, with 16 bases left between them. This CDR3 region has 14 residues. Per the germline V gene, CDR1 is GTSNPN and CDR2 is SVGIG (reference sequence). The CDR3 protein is CAWRHGGVWYEQYF. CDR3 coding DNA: TGTGCCTGGAGGCACGGGGGAGTTTGGTACGAGCAGTACTTC. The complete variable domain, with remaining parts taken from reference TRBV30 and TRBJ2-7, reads SQTIHQWPATLVQPVGSPLSLECTVEGTSNPNLYWYRQAAGRGLQLLFYSVGIGQISSEVPQNLSASRPQDRQFILSSKKLLLSDSGFYLCAWRHGGVWYEQYFGPGTRLTVT.

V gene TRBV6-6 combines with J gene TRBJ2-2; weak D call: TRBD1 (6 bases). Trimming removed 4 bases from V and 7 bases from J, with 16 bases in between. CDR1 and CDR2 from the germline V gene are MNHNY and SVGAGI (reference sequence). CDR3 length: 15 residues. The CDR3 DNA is TGTGCCAGCAGTTTCACAGGGACCCTTCTCGGGGAGCTGTTTTTT. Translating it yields CASSFTGTLLGELFF.

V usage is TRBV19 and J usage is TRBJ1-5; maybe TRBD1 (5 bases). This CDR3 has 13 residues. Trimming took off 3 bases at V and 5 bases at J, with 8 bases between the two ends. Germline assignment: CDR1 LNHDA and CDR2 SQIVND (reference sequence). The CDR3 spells CASSMAGDQPQHF. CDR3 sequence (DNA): TGTGCCAGTAGTATGGCGGGGGATCAGCCCCAGCATTTT. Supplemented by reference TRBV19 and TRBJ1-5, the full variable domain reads DGGITQSPKYLFRKEGQNVTLSCEQNLNHDAMYWYRQDPGQGLRLIYYSQIVNDFQKGDIAEGYSVSREKKESFPLTVTSAQKNPTAFYLCASSMAGDQPQHFGDGTRLSIL.

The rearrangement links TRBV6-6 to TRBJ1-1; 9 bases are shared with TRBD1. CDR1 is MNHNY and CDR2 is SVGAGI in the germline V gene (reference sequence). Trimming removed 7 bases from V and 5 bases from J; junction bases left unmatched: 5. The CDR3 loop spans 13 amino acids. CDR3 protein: CASTYRGRTEAFF. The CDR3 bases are TGTGCCAGCACCTACAGGGGGCGTACTGAAGCTTTCTTT.

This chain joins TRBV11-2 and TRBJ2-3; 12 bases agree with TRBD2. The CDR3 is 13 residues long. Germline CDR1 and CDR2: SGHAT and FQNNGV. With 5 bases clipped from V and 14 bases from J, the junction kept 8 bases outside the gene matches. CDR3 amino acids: CASSPRTSGNPYF. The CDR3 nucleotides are TGTGCCAGCAGCCCAAGGACTAGCGGGAATCCGTATTTT.

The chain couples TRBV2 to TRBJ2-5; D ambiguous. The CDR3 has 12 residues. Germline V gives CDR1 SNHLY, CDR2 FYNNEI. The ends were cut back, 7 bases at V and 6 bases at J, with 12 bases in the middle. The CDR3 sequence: CASNDQIKTQYF. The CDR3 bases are TGTGCCAGCAACGATCAGATAAAGACCCAGTACTTC.

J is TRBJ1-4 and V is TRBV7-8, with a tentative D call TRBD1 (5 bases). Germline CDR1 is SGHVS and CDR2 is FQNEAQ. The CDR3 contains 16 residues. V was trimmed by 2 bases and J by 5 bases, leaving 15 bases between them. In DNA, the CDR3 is TGTGCCAGCAGCTTACGGCAGGGTGCTTTGAATGAAAAACTGTTTTTT. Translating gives CASSLRQGALNEKLFF.

The CDR3: CASSHRGQGVNYGYTF. CDR3 DNA sequence: TGCGCCAGCAGCCATCGCGGACAGGGGGTTAACTATGGCTACACCTTC. The genes are TRBV4-1 and TRBJ1-2; 10 bases match TRBD1. J lost 1 base, V lost 3 bases, and 5 bases had no gene match. This CDR3 has 16 amino acids. The germline gives CDR1 MGHRA, CDR2 YSYEKL.

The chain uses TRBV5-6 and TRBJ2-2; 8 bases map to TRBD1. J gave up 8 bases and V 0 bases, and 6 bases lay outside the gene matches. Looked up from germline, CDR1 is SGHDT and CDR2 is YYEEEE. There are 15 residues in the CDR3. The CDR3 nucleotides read TGTGCCAGCAGCTTGGTGGACAGGGAGAAGGGGGAGCTGTTTTTT. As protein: CASSLVDREKGELFF. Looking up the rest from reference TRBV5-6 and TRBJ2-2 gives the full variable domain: DAGVTQSPTHLIKTRGQQVTLRCSPKSGHDTVSWYQQALGQGPQFIFQYYEEEERQRGNFPDRFSGHQFPNYSSELNVNALLLGDSALYLCASSLVDREKGELFFGEGSRLTVL.

The CDR3 sequence: CASSVFGQASGNTIYF. The CDR3 DNA reads TGTGCCAGCAGCGTATTCGGACAGGCCTCTGGAAACACCATATATTTT. The chain combines TRBV9 with TRBJ1-3; 7 bases align to TRBD1. The CDR3 length is 16 residues. V shed 1 base, J shed 0 bases, and the junction held 4 bases outside the gene matches. CDR1 and CDR2 (germline): SGDLS, YYNGEE.

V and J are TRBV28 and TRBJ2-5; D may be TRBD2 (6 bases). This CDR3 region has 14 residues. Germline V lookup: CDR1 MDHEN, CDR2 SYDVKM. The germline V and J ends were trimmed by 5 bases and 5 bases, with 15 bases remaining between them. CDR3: CASSGPGEVETQYF. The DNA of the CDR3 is TGTGCCAGCAGTGGACCCGGGGAGGTGGAGACCCAGTACTTC.

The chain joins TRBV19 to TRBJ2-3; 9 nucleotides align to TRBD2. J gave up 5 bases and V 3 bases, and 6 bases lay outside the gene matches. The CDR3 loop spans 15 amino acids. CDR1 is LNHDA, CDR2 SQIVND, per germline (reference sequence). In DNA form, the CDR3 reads TGTGCCAGTAGTATGGCGGGGGGGAGTGGAGATACGCAGTATTTT. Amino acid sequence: CASSMAGGSGDTQYF.

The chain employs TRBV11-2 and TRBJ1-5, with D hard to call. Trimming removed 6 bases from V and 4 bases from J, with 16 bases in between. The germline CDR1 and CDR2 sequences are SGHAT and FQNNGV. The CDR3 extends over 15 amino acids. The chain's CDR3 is CASSPADFGNQPQHF. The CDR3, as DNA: TGTGCCAGCAGTCCTGCGGATTTTGGTAATCAGCCCCAGCATTTT.

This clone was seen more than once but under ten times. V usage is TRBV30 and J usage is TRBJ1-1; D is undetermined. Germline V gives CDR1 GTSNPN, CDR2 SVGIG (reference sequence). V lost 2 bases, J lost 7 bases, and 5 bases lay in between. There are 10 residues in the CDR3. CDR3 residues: CAWSPFEAFF. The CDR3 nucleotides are TGTGCCTGGAGTCCATTTGAAGCTTTCTTT.

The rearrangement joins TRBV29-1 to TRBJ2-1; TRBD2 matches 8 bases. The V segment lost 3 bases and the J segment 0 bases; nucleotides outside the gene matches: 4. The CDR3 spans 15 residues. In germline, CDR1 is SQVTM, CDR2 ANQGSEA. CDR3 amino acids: CSVESRGVSYNEQFF. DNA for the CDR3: TGCAGCGTTGAGTCGCGGGGGGTCTCCTACAATGAGCAGTTCTTC.

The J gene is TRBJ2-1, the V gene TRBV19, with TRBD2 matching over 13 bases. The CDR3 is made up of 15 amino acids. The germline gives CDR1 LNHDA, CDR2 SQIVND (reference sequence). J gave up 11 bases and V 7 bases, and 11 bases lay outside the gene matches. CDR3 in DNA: TGTGCCAGTAAACTAGCGGGAGGGCTGAGATATAAGCAGTTCTTC. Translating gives CASKLAGGLRYKQFF.

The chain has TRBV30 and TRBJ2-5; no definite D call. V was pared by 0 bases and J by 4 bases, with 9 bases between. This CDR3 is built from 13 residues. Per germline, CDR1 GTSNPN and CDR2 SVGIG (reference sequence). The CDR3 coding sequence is TGTGCCTGGAGTGTACAGCTTCGAGAGACCCAGTACTTC. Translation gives CAWSVQLRETQYF.

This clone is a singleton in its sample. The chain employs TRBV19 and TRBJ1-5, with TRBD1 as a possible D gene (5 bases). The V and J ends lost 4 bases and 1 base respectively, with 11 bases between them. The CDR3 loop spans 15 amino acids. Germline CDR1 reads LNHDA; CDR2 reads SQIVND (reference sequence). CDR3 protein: CASSTGGVSNQPQHF. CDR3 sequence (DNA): TGTGCCAGTAGTACCGGGGGGGTGAGCAATCAGCCCCAGCATTTT.

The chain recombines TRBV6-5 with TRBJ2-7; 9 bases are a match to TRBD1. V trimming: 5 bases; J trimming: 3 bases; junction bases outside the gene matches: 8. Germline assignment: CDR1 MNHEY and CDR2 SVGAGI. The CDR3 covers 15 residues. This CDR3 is CASSASGTGFYEQYF. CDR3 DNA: TGTGCCAGCAGTGCCTCCGGGACAGGGTTCTACGAGCAGTACTTC.

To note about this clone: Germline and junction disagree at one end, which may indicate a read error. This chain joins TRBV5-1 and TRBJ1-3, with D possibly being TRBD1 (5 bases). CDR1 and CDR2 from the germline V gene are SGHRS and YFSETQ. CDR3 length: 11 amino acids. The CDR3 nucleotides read TGCGCCAGCAGCCCACAGGAAAGATCTGATTTT. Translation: CASSPQERSDF.

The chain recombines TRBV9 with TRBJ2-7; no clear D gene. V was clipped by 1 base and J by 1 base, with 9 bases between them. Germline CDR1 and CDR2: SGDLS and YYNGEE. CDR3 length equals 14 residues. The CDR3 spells CASSVKQNSYEQYF. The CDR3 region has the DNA TGTGCCAGCAGCGTAAAACAGAATTCCTACGAGCAGTACTTC.

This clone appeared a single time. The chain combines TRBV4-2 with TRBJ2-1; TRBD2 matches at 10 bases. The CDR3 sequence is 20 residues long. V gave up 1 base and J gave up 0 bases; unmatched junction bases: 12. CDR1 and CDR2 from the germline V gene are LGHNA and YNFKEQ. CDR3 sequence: CASSQGGGLAAKNSYNEQFF. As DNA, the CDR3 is TGTGCCAGCAGCCAAGGGGGCGGACTAGCGGCTAAAAACTCCTACAATGAGCAGTTCTTC.

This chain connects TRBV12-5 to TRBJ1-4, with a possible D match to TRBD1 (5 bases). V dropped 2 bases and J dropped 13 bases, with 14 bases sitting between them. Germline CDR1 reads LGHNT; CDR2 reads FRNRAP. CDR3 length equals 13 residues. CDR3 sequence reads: CASGLNPEQALFF. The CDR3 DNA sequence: TGTGCTAGTGGTTTGAATCCCGAACAGGCACTGTTTTTT.

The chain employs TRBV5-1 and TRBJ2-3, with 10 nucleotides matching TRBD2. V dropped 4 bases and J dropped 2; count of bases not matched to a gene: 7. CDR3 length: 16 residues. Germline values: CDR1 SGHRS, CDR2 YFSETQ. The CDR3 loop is CASSHRTSGATDTQYF. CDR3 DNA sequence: TGCGCCAGCAGCCATAGGACTAGCGGAGCCACAGATACGCAGTATTTT.

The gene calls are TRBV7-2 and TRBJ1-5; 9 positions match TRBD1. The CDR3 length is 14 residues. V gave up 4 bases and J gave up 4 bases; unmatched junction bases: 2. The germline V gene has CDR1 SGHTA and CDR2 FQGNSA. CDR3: CASSSGTGNQPQHF. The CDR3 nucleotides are TGTGCCAGCAGCTCGGGGACAGGGAATCAGCCCCAGCATTTT.

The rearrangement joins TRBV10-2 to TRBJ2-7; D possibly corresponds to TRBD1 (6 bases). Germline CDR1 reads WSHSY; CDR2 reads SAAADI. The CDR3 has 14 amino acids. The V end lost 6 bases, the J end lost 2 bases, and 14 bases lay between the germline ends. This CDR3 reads CASSYPQGTYEQYF. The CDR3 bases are TGCGCCAGCAGCTACCCTCAGGGGACCTACGAGCAGTACTTC.